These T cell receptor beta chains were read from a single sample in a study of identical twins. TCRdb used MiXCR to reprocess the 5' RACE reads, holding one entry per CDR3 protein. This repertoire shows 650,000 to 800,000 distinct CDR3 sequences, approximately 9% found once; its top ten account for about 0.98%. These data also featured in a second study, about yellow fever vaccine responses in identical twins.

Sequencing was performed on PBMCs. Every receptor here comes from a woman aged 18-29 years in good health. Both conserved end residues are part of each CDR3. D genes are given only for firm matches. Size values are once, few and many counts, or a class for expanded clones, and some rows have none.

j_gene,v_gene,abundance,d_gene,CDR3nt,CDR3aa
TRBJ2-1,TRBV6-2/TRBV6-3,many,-,TGTGCCAGCAGTTACAGTGACTACAATGAGCAGTTCTTC,CASSYSDYNEQFF
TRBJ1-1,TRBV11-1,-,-,TGTGCCAGCAGCTTAGTGGTCCCAGGGCCCAATTTGAACACTGAAGCTTTCTTT,CASSLVVPGPNLNTEAFF
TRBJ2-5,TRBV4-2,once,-,TGTGCCAGCAGCCAAGGAAACAACTTTCCTGAAGAGACCCAGTACTTC,CASSQGNNFPEETQYF
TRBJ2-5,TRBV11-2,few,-,TGTGCCACCAGAGGCGGTGCATCAGGCCTCCAAGAGACCCAGTACTTC,CATRGGASGLQETQYF
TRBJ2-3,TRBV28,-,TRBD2,TGTGCCAGCACCAAAAAGGGAGCGGGGCGCCGCACAGATACGCAGTATTTT,CASTKKGAGRRTDTQYF
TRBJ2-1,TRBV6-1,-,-,TGTGCCAGCAGTGAAAACAGGGAGGGTGAGCAGTTCTTC,CASSENREGEQFF
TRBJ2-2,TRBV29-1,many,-,TGCAGCGTTGAGAGGGTGGTCACCGGGGAGCTGTTTTTT,CSVERVVTGELFF
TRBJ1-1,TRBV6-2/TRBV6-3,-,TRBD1,TGTGCCAGCAGCGAGGGACAGAACATGAACACTGAAGCTTTCTTT,CASSEGQNMNTEAFF
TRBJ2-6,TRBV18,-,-,TGTGCCAGCTCATCGTCCGGGACGGAGCGCTCTGGGGCCAACGTCCTGACTTTC,CASSSSGTERSGANVLTF
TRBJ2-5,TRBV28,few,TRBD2,TGTGCCAGCGGTGGTGAGCGGGGAGGCCAAGAGACCCAGTACTTC,CASGGERGGQETQYF
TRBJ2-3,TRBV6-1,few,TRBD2,TGTGCCAGCAGTATCCTAGCGGGAGGGCCCAGCACAGATACGCAGTATTTT,CASSILAGGPSTDTQYF
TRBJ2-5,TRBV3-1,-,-,TGTGCCAGCAGCCAAGATTACGATCAAGAGACCCAGTACTTC,CASSQDYDQETQYF
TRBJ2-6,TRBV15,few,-,TGTGCCACCAGCAGAGAGGGGGTGAAGACGGTTGGGGCCAACGTCCTGACTTTC,CATSREGVKTVGANVLTF
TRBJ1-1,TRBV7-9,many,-,TGTGCCAGCAGCTTAGTAGGGGCTGAAGCTTTCTTT,CASSLVGAEAFF
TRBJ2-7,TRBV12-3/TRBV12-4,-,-,TGTGCCAGCAGTTTTGTTGGACAGAGCTCCTACGAGCAGTACTTC,CASSFVGQSSYEQYF
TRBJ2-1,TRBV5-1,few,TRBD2,TGCGCCAGCAGCTTGGATGCGGGAGCAGGTAATGAGCAGTTCTTC,CASSLDAGAGNEQFF
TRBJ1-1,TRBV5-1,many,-,TGCGCCAGCAGCGGCGGACAGCCAAACACTGAAGCTTTCTTT,CASSGGQPNTEAFF
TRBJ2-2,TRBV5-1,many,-,TGCGCCAGCTGGGTAGCGCCCGTCGCGAACACCGGGGAGCTGTTTTTT,CASWVAPVANTGELFF
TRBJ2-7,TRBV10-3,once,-,TGTGCCATCCAGGACGGTACCTACGAGCAGTACTTC,CAIQDGTYEQYF
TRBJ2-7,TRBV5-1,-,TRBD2,TGCGCCAGCAGCAACCGGGAGGGCTACGAGCAGTACTTC,CASSNREGYEQYF
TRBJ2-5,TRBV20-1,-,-,TGCAGTGCTAGTGGACTCCAAGAGACCCAGTACTTC,CSASGLQETQYF
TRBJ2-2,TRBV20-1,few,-,TGCAGTGCTCCTTTTGTGGAGAACACCGGGGAGCTGTTTTTT,CSAPFVENTGELFF
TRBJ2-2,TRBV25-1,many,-,TGTGCCAAGCAGTGGGCAGGGAAGCACACCGGGGAGCTGTTTTTT,CAKQWAGKHTGELFF
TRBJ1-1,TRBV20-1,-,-,TGCAGTGCTAGTAGCAGTTCGAACACTGAAGCTTTCTTT,CSASSSSNTEAFF